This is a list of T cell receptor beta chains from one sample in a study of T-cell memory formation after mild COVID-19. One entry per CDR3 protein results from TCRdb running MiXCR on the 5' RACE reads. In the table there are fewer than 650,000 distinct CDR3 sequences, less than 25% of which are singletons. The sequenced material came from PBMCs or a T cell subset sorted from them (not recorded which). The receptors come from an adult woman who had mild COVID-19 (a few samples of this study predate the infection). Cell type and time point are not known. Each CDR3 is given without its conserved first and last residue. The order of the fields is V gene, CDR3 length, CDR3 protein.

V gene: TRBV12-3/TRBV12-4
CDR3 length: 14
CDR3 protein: ASSLSDGDYYNEQF

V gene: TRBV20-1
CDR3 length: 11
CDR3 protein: GIAGGSNNEQF

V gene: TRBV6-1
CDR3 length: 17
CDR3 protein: ASSYRPGLRVTGTGELF

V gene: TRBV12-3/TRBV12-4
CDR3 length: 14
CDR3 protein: ASRASPASSGNTIY

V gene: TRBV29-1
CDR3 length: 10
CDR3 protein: SVEGQDYGYT

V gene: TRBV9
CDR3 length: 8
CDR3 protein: ASKTEVYT

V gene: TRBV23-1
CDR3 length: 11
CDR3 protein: ARADRGLETQY

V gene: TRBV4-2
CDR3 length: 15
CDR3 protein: ASSQDFSRGRINEQF

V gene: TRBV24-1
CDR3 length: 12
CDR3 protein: ATGTGGDNQPQH

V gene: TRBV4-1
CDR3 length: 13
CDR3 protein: ASSLSTGTGRGYT

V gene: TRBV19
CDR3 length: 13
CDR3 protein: ASTANKPGANVLT

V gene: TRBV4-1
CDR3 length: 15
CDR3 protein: ASSHALAGVAKNIQY

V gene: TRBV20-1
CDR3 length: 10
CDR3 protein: SAEQGQETQY

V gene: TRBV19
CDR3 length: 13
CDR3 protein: ASSKMTRGSTEAF

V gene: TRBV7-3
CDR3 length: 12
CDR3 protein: ASNPPSGSYEQY

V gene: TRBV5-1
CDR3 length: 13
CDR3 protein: ASSPNRETINEQF

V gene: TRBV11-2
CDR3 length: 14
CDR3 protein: ASSLPPGEVWETQY

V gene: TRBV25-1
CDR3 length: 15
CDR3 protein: ASSPMGVRGHPGELF

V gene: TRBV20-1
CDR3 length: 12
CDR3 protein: SASPHSEGTEAF

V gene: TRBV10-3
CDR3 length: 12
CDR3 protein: AIRGERSNQPQH

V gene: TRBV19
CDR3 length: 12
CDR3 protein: ASSPPLGVSEQY

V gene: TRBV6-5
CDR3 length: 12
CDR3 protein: ASSRQGIYNEQF

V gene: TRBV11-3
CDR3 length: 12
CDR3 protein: ASRSGQASYEQY

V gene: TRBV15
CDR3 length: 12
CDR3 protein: ATSRGTANSPLH

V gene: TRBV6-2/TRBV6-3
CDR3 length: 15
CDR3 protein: ASSGRKDSTTSYEQY

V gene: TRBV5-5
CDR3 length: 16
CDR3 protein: ASSLDESGSRPGYGYT

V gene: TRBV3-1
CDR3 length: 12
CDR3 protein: ASSQNTFNQPQH

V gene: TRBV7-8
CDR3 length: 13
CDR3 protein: ASSTLPRRPGELF

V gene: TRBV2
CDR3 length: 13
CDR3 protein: ASSPGTSGTDTQY

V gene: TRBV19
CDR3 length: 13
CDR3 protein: ASSITVRATYEQY

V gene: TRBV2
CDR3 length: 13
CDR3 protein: ASSQQGGVTGELF

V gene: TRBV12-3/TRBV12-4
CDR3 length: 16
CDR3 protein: ASSHPQGHYSGANVLT

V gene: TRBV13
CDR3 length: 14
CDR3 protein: ASSLSSGGSSDTQY

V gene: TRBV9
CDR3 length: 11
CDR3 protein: ASSVDRGNEQF

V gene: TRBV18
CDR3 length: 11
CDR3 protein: ASSPNGADEQF

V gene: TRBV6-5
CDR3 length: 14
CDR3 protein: ASSQAQGRNNSPLH

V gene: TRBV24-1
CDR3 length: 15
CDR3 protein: ATSVGTSGRVNNEQF

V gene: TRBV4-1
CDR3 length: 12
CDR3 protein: ASSHPVPYNEQF

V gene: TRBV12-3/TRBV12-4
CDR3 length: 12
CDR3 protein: ASSDPGGNQPQH

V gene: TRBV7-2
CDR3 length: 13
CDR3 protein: ASSFGQGRAYGYT

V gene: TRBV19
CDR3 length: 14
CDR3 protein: ASSHGWTQESGELF

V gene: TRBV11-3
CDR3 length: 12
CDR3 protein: ASSLPGPAETQY

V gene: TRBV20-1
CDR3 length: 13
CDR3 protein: SARYKEVGSGEQY

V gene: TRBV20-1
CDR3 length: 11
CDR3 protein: SASTHRDYEQY

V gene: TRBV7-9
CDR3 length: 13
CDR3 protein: ASSPTVVAVAEQY

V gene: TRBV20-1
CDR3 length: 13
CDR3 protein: SARAPRGSSYEQY

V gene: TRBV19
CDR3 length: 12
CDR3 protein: ASSLTGERTEAF

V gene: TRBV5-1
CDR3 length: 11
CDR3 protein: ASRRVRDEKLF

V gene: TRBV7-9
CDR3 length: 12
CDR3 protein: ASSFGNWDNEQF